A single sample gave rise to the 13 T cell receptor beta chains below, sequenced in a study of PD-1 blockade in classical Hodgkin lymphoma. Assay: immunoSEQ multiplex PCR; the TCRdb copy retains only in-frame clones and omits some. The sample records 20,000 or so clones, roughly 77% being singletons. Each patient relapsed following autologous stem cell transplantation, and prior brentuximab vedotin exposure differed. The material was peripheral blood mononuclear cells (PBMCs), obtained before the second cycle of nivolumab. Source of these receptors: a human donor with classical Hodgkin lymphoma.

This clone was recorded only once. The J gene is TRBJ1-1, the V gene TRBV6-5; D not resolved. CDR3 size: 14 residues. Germline values: CDR1 MNHEY, CDR2 SVGAGI. The V and J ends lost 6 bases and 0 bases respectively, with 11 bases between them. In nucleotides, the CDR3 is TGTGCCAGCAGGCAGAAGGGCCTGAACACTGAAGCTTTCTTT. Translation gives CASRQKGLNTEAFF.

The V call is TRBV28, the J call TRBJ2-7; D uncertain. Trimming pared 8 bases from V and 5 bases from J, leaving 10 bases between. Per the germline V gene, CDR1 is MDHEN and CDR2 is SYDVKM. The CDR3 runs 11 residues. The CDR3: CASGIYDEQYF. The DNA of the CDR3 is TGTGCCAGCGGGATCTATGACGAGCAGTACTTC.

This chain uses TRBV30 with TRBJ2-7; no clear D gene. V was clipped by 5 bases and J by 7 bases, with 12 bases between them. The CDR3 is 11 amino acids. Germline assignment: CDR1 GTSNPN and CDR2 SVGIG (reference sequence). In nucleotides, the CDR3 is TGTGCCTGGGGTAGTAAAAGGGAGCAGTACTTC. Translation gives CAWGSKREQYF.

The V and J genes are TRBV11-2 and TRBJ1-5; D remains unclear. The CDR3 sequence is 16 residues long. The V gene lost 0 bases and the J gene lost 7 bases, with 16 bases spanning the gap. Looked up from germline, CDR1 is SGHAT and CDR2 is FQNNGV. The CDR3 coding sequence is TGTGCCAGCAGCTTAGACCCCGACGGTAGCCGGCAGCCCCAGCATTTT. The encoded protein is CASSLDPDGSRQPQHF.

The chain recombines TRBV10-1 with TRBJ1-2; D not resolved. Trimming shortened V by 10 bases and J by 5 bases, and 14 bases separated the two germline ends. The germline V gene has CDR1 WNHNN and CDR2 SYGVQD (reference sequence). There are 12 residues in the CDR3. The CDR3 nucleotides read TGCGCCACCCACACCTTTCAGTATGGCTACACCTTC. This gives the protein CATHTFQYGYTF.

This clone is labeled medium-sized (0.01 to 0.1%). The V call is TRBV19, the J call TRBJ1-5; D might be TRBD1 (5 bases). The V end was cut by 5 bases, the J end by 4 bases, with 12 bases between. Germline V CDR1 and CDR2: LNHDA, SQIVND (reference sequence). This CDR3 spans 14 amino acids. The CDR3 nucleotides read TGTGCCAGTAGTGTAGGGACGGCGAATCAGCCCCAGCATTTT. Translated, it gives CASSVGTANQPQHF.

V and J are TRBV28 and TRBJ1-6, with D tentatively TRBD1 (6 bases). The CDR3 length is 16 residues. Trimming removed 6 bases at V and 5 bases at J, with 17 bases between. The germline CDR1 and CDR2 sequences are MDHEN and SYDVKM. The CDR3 nucleotides are TGTGCCAGCAGATCCGGACAGTTATTAAATAATTCACCCCTCCACTTT. Translated: CASRSGQLLNNSPLHF.

This chain connects TRBV7-9 to TRBJ2-7; possibly TRBD1 for D (6 bases). This CDR3 region has 14 residues. V was trimmed by 5 bases and J by 5 bases, leaving 16 bases between them. Germline lookup yields CDR1 SEHNR and CDR2 FQNEAQ (reference sequence). The CDR3 DNA reads TGTGCCAGCAGCCCGAGTTCAAACAGGGACGAGCAGTACTTC. Translation gives CASSPSSNRDEQYF. Based on the CDR3 plus reference TRBV7-9 and TRBJ2-7, the full variable domain is DTGVSQNPRHKITKRGQNVTFRCDPISEHNRLYWYRQTLGQGPEFLTYFQNEAQLEKSRLLSDRFSAERPKGSFSTLEIQRTEQGDSAMYLCASSPSSNRDEQYFGPGTRLTVT.

The chain is built from TRBV11-1 and TRBJ2-1; 9 bases align to TRBD2. Germline V lookup: CDR1 SGHAT, CDR2 FQDESV (reference sequence). V lost 1 base and J lost 7; bases outside the gene matches: 8. The CDR3 is made up of 16 amino acids. The CDR3 reads CASSLVSIAGANEQFF. CDR3 sequence (DNA): TGTGCCAGCAGCTTAGTGTCGATAGCGGGAGCGAATGAGCAGTTCTTC.

V and J are TRBV4-1 and TRBJ2-5; either TRBD1 or TRBD2 may fit D (5 bases each). CDR1 and CDR2 (germline): MGHRA, YSYEKL. Trimming pared 1 base from V and 4 bases from J, leaving 13 bases between. The CDR3 is 15 amino acids. For the CDR3, the DNA is TGCGCCAGCAGCCAAGTGATGGGGGAAGGAGAGACCCAGTACTTC. As protein: CASSQVMGEGETQYF.

The chain has TRBV7-6 and TRBJ2-5; weak D call: TRBD1 (6 bases). In germline, CDR1 is SGHVS, CDR2 FNYEAQ. The V gene lost 5 bases and the J gene lost 5 bases, with 18 bases spanning the gap. This CDR3 region has 15 residues. Here the CDR3 DNA reads TGTGCCAGCAGCACATACGGCAGGGGATTTGAGACCCAGTACTTC. This encodes CASSTYGRGFETQYF.

The V gene is TRBV4-3, the J gene TRBJ1-2; D not resolved. The V end lost 0 bases, the J end lost 0 bases, and 8 bases lay between the germline ends. Germline assignment: CDR1 LGHNA and CDR2 YSLEER. The CDR3 sequence is 15 residues long. CDR3: CASSQDIGTNYGYTF. The CDR3 nucleotides read TGCGCCAGCAGCCAAGATATTGGTACTAACTATGGCTACACCTTC.

V usage is TRBV28 and J usage is TRBJ2-1, with D possibly TRBD2 on 6 matching bases. The V end was cut by 6 bases, the J end by 3 bases, with 18 bases between. Per the germline V gene, CDR1 is MDHEN and CDR2 is SYDVKM. The CDR3 sequence is 16 residues long. The CDR3 loop is CASSRSGGRLYNEQFF. CDR3 nucleotides: TGTGCCAGCAGCCGTAGCGGAGGGCGGCTCTACAATGAGCAGTTCTTC.